The 13 T cell receptor beta chains reported below all come from one sample, sequenced in a study of cytomegalovirus exposure and HLA in healthy donors. Amplification used 60 Vbeta primers and 13 Jbeta primers. Sequencing used immunoSEQ multiplex PCR; TCRdb keeps in-frame clones, though not all of them. Counted here are around 170,000 clones, 65% to 85% occurring once; the ten biggest clones make up 1.3% to 1.5%. Source material: PBMCs. The receptors here all came from a girl between 10 and 17 years old in good health and CMV-seropositive.

V gene TRBV28 combines with J gene TRBJ1-5; the D gene is possibly TRBD1 (6 bases). The V and J ends lost 5 bases and 0 bases respectively, with 11 bases between them. The germline CDR1 and CDR2 sequences are MDHEN and SYDVKM. This CDR3 comprises 15 residues. CDR3 coding DNA: TGTGCCAGCAGTCGCGGACAGTATAGCAATCAGCCCCAGCATTTT. Translating it yields CASSRGQYSNQPQHF.

The chain uses TRBV27 and TRBJ1-4, with D tentatively TRBD1 (5 bases). CDR3 length: 17 amino acids. V lost 1 base and J lost 2, with 14 bases in between. The germline CDR1 and CDR2 sequences are MNHEY and SMNVEV (reference sequence). Here the CDR3 reads CASSLLQGSSTNEKLFF. The CDR3 DNA reads TGTGCCAGCAGTTTATTGCAGGGTTCTTCGACTAATGAAAAACTGTTTTTT.

CDR3 nucleotide sequence: TGTGCCAGCAGGCAGGACAGAAATGAGCAGTTCTTC. It is translated as CASRQDRNEQFF. V usage is TRBV7-2 and J usage is TRBJ2-1, with D maybe TRBD1 (6 bases). Germline CDR1 is SGHTA and CDR2 is FQGNSA. V shed 6 bases and J shed 7 bases, with 10 bases lying between them. This CDR3 is 12 amino acids long.

The table lists this clone with a count of one. This sequence joins TRBV27 and TRBJ1-2; 8 bases are shared with TRBD1. The germline CDR1 and CDR2 sequences are MNHEY and SMNVEV (reference sequence). The V and J ends lost 4 bases and 5 bases, in that order; junction bases with no gene match: 12. CDR3 length: 16 residues. CDR3 sequence: CASSSNRQGLIYGYTF. The CDR3 DNA follows: TGTGCCAGCAGTTCAAACAGACAGGGGCTGATATATGGCTACACCTTC.

The chain has TRBV27 and TRBJ2-3; D perhaps matches TRBD1 (6 bases). V was pared by 3 bases and J by 5 bases, with 15 bases between. CDR1 MNHEY and CDR2 SMNVEV come from the germline V gene (reference sequence). The CDR3 runs to 15 residues. Written as DNA, the CDR3 is TGTGCCAGCAGTTTCCAAGCAGAGGGGGTAGATACGCAGTATTTT. As protein: CASSFQAEGVDTQYF.

The V gene is TRBV15, the J gene TRBJ2-7, with TRBD1 matching 7 bases. The CDR3 is 16 amino acids. J lost 0 bases, V lost 0 bases, and 5 bases had no gene match. In germline, CDR1 is LNHNV, CDR2 YYDKDF (reference sequence). The DNA of the CDR3 is TGTGCCACCAGCAGAGATAAGGGGGCTTCCTCCTACGAGCAGTACTTC. The encoded protein is CATSRDKGASSYEQYF. Together with reference TRBV15 and TRBJ2-7, the CDR3 gives the full variable domain: DAMVIQNPRYQVTQFGKPVTLSCSQTLNHNVMYWYQQKSSQAPKLLFHYYDKDFNNEADTPDNFQSRRPNTSFCFLDIRSPGLGDTAMYLCATSRDKGASSYEQYFGPGTRLTVT.

The chain joins TRBV5-1 to TRBJ2-1; TRBD2 agrees at 8 bases. The CDR3 has 15 amino acids. Germline V gene data show CDR1 as SGHRS and CDR2 as YFSETQ. Trimming at V came to 5 bases and at J to 5 bases, leaving 9 bases not matched to a gene. The CDR3 reads CASSSLGTSNNEQFF. In nucleotides, the CDR3 is TGCGCCAGCAGTAGCCTCGGGACTAGTAACAATGAGCAGTTCTTC.

The gene calls are TRBV2 and TRBJ2-7; 9 bases are shared with TRBD2. Looked up from germline, CDR1 is SNHLY and CDR2 is FYNNEI. The CDR3 sequence is 16 residues long. Unmatched junction bases numbered 11, after V lost 7 bases and J lost 1 base. CDR3 sequence reads: CASTKISGSSSYEQYF. The CDR3 DNA is TGTGCCAGCACGAAAATTAGCGGGAGCTCTTCCTACGAGCAGTACTTC. The variable domain in full, with the rest retrieved from reference TRBV2 and TRBJ2-7, is EPEVTQTPSHQVTQMGQEVILRCVPISNHLYFYWYRQILGQKVEFLVSFYNNEISEKSEIFDDQFSVERPDGSNFTLKIRSTKLEDSAMYFCASTKISGSSSYEQYFGPGTRLTVT.

V is TRBV29-1 and J is TRBJ1-1, with TRBD1 identical over 8 bases. This CDR3 region has 14 residues. The V and J ends lost 4 bases and 6 bases, in that order; junction bases with no gene match: 10. Per the germline V gene, CDR1 is SQVTM and CDR2 is ANQGSEA. The CDR3, as DNA: TGCAGCGTTGCTCGTTATGACAGGGGCCCTGAAGCTTTCTTT. This encodes CSVARYDRGPEAFF.

The V gene is TRBV10-3, the J gene TRBJ1-2, with D possibly being TRBD1 (6 bases). The CDR3 spans 14 residues. Germline V gene sequence: CDR1 ENHRY, CDR2 SYGVKD. The V end was cut by 0 bases, the J end by 6 bases, with 11 bases between. The CDR3 coding sequence is TGTGCCATCAGTGAGTCGGGGCCAGGGGATGGCTACACCTTC. Protein: CAISESGPGDGYTF.

The genes are TRBV5-1 and TRBJ2-2; 9 bases map to TRBD1. V was clipped by 0 bases and J by 4 bases; unmatched bases: 1. The CDR3 has 15 residues. The germline gives CDR1 SGHRS, CDR2 YFSETQ. This CDR3 is CASSLATGGTGELFF. In DNA, the CDR3 is TGCGCCAGCAGCTTGGCGACAGGGGGCACCGGGGAGCTGTTTTTT.

This clone was seen a single time. The chain combines TRBV27 with TRBJ2-7; no clear D. This CDR3 has 14 amino acids. Trimming shortened V by 2 bases and J by 1 base, and 9 bases separated the two germline ends. CDR1 is MNHEY, CDR2 SMNVEV, per germline (reference sequence). The CDR3 loop is CASSLHPGSYEQYF. The CDR3 nucleotides read TGTGCCAGCAGTTTACACCCAGGATCCTACGAGCAGTACTTC.

This chain links TRBV6-5 with TRBJ2-2, with 9 bases identical to TRBD1. V lost 6 bases to trimming and J lost 7 bases; unmatched junction nucleotides: 9. This CDR3 is built from 15 residues. Germline lookup yields CDR1 MNHEY and CDR2 SVGAGI. The CDR3 sequence is CASRGDRERFGELFF. The CDR3 DNA sequence: TGTGCCAGCAGGGGGGACAGGGAAAGGTTCGGGGAGCTGTTTTTT.